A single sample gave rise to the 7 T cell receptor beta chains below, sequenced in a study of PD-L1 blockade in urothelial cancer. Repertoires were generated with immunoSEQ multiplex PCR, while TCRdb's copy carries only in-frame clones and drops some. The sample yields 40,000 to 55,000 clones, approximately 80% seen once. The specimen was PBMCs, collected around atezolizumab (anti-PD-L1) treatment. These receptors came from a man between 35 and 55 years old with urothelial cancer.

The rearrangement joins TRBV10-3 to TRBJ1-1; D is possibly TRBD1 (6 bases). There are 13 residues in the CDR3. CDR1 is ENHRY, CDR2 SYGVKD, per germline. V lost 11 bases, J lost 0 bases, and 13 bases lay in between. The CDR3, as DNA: TGTGCCTTACGGGACAACATGAACACTGAAGCTTTCTTT. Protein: CALRDNMNTEAFF.

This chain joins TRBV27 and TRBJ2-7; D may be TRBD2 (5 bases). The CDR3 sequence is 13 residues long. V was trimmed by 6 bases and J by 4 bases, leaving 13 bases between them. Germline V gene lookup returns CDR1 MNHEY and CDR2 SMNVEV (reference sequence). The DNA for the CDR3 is TGTGCCAGCAGACCGGGAAATAGATACGAGCAGTACTTC. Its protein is CASRPGNRYEQYF.

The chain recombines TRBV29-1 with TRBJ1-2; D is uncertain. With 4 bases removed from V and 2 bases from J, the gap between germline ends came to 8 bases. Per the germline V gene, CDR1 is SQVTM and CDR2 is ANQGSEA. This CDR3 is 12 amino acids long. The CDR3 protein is CSVAGSNYGYTF. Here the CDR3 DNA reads TGCAGCGTTGCAGGATCCAACTATGGCTACACCTTC.

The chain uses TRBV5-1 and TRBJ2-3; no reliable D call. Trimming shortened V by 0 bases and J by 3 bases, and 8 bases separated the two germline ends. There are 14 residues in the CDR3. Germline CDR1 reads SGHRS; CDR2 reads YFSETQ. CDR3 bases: TGCGCCAGCAGCTTGGGTCACGGGACAGATACGCAGTATTTT. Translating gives CASSLGHGTDTQYF.

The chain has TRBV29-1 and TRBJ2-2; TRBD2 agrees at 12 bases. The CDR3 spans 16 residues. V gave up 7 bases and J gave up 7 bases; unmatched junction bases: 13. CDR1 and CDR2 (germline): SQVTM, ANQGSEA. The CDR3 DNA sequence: TGCAGCGCCGAGGCTAGCGGGAGGGCCGGCGACGGGGAGCTGTTTTTT. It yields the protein CSAEASGRAGDGELFF.

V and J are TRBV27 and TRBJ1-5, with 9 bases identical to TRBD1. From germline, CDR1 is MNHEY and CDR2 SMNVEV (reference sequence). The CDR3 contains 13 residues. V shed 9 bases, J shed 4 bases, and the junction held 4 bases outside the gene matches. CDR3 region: CARPGQGNQPQHF. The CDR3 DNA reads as TGTGCCAGACCTGGACAGGGGAATCAGCCCCAGCATTTT.

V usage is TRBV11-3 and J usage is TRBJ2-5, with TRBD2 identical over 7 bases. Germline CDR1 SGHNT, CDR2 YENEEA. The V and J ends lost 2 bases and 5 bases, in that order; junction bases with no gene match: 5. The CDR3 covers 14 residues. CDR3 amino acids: CASSLSGDPETQYF. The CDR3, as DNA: TGTGCCAGCAGCTTAAGCGGGGATCCGGAGACCCAGTACTTC. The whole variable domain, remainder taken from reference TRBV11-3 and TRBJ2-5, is EAGVVQSPRYKIIEKKQPVAFWCNPISGHNTLYWYLQNLGQGPELLIRYENEEAVDDSQLPKDRFSAERLKGVDSTLKIQPAELGDSAVYLCASSLSGDPETQYFGPGTRLLVL.